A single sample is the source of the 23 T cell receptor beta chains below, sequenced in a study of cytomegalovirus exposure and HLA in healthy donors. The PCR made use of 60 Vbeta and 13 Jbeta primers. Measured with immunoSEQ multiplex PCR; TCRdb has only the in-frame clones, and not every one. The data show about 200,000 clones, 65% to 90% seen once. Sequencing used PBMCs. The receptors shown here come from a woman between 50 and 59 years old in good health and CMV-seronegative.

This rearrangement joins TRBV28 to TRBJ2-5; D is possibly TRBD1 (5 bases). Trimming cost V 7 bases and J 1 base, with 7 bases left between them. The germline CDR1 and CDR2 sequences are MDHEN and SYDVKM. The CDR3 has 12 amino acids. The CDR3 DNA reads TGTGCCAGCACGACAGTCCAAGAGACCCAGTACTTC. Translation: CASTTVQETQYF.

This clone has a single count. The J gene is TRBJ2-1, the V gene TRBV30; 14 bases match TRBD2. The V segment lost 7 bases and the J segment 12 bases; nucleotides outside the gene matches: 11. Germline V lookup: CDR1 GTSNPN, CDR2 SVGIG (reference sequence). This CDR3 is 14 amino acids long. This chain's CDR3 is CASKRLAGGLGQFF. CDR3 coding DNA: TGTGCCTCCAAAAGACTAGCGGGAGGGCTGGGGCAGTTCTTC. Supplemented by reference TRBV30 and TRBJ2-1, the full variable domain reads SQTIHQWPATLVQPVGSPLSLECTVEGTSNPNLYWYRQAAGRGLQLLFYSVGIGQISSEVPQNLSASRPQDRQFILSSKKLLLSDSGFYLCASKRLAGGLGQFFGPGTRLTVL.

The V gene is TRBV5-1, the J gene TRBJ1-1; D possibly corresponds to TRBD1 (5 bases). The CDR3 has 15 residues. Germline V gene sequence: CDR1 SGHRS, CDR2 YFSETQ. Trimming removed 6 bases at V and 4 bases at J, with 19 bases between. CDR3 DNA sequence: TGCGCCAGCACTCCTGAGGGGACTTCAGGCACTGAAGCTTTCTTT. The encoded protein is CASTPEGTSGTEAFF.

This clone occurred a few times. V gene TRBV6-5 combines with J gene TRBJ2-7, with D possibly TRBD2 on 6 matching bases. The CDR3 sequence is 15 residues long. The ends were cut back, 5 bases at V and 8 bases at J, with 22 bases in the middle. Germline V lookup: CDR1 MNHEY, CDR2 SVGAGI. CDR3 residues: CASSAVWDSSSKQYF. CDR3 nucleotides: TGTGCCAGCAGTGCAGTGTGGGACTCATCGTCGAAGCAGTACTTC.

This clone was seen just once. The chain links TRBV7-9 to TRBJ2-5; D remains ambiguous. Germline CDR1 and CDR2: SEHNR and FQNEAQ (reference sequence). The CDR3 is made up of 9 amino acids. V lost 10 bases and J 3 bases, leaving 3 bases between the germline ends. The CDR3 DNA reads TGTGCCACAGAAGAGACCCAGTACTTC. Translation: CATEETQYF.

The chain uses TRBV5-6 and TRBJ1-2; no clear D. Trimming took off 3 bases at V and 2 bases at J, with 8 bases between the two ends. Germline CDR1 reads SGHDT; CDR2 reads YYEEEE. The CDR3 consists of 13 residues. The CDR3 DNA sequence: TGTGCCAGCAGCTCTGGGCGCAACTATGGCTACACCTTC. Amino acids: CASSSGRNYGYTF. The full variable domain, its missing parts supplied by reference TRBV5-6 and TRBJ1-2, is DAGVTQSPTHLIKTRGQQVTLRCSPKSGHDTVSWYQQALGQGPQFIFQYYEEEERQRGNFPDRFSGHQFPNYSSELNVNALLLGDSALYLCASSSGRNYGYTFGSGTRLTVV.

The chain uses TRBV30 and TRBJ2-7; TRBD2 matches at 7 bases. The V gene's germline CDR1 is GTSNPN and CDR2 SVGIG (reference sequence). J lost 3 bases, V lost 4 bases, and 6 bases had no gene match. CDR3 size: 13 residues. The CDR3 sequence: CAWKGEGLYEQYF. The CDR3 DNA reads TGTGCCTGGAAAGGGGAGGGCCTCTACGAGCAGTACTTC.

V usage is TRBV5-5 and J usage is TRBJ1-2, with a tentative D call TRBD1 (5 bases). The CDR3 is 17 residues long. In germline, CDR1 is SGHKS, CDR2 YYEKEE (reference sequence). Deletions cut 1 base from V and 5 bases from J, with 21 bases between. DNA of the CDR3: TGTGCCAGCAGCTTGTGGGGGGGGAATACAGGCGGTTATGGCTACACCTTC. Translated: CASSLWGGNTGGYGYTF.

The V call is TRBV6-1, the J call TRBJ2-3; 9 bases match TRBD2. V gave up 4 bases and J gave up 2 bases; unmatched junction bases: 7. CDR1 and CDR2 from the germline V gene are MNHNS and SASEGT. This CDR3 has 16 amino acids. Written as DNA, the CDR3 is TGTGCCAGCAGTGTGGGAGCGGGAGGTGTCACAGATACGCAGTATTTT. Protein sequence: CASSVGAGGVTDTQYF.

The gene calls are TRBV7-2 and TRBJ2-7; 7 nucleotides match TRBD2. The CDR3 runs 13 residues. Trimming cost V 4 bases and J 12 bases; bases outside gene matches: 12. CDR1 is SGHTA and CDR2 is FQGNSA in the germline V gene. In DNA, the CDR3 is TGTGCCAGCAGCTCTTCTCTAGCGGAAAGGCCGTACTTC. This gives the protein CASSSSLAERPYF.

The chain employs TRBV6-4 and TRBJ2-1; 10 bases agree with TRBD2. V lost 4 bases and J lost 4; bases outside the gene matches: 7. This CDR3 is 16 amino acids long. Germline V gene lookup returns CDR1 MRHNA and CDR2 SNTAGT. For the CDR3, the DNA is TGTGCCAGCAGTGTTTCAACTAGCGGGACATACAATGAGCAGTTCTTC. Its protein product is CASSVSTSGTYNEQFF.

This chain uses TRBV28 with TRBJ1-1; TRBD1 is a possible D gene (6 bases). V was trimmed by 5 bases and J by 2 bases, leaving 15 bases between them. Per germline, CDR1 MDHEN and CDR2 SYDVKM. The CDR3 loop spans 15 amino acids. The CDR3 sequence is CASSPSTGANTEAFF. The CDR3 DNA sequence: TGTGCCAGCAGTCCATCGACAGGAGCCAACACTGAAGCTTTCTTT. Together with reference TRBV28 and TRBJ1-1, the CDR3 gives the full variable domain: DVKVTQSSRYLVKRTGEKVFLECVQDMDHENMFWYRQDPGLGLRLIYFSYDVKMKEKGDIPEGYSVSREKKERFSLILESASTNQTSMYLCASSPSTGANTEAFFGQGTRLTVV.

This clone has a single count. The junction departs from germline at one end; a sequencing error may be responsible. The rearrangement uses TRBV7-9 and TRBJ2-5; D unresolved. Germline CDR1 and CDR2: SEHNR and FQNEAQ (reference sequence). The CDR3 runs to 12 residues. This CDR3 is CSSSFDQETQYF. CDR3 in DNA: TGTTCCAGTAGTTTTGACCAAGAGACCCAGTACTTC.

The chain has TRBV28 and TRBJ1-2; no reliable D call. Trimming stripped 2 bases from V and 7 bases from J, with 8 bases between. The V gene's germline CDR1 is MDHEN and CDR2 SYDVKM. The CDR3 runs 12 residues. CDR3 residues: CASSLSPPGYTF. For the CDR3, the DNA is TGTGCCAGCAGTTTAAGCCCCCCTGGCTACACCTTC.

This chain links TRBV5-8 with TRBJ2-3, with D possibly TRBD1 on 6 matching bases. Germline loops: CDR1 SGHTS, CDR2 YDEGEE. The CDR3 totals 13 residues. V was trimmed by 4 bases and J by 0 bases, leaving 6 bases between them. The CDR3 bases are TGTGCCAGCAGCGGACAGAGCACAGATACGCAGTATTTT. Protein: CASSGQSTDTQYF.

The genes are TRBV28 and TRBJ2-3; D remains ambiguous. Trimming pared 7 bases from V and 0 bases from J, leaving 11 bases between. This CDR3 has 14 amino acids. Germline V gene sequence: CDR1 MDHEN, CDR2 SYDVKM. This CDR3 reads CASTSFLSTDTQYF. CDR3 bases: TGTGCCAGCACCTCGTTTCTTAGCACAGATACGCAGTATTTT.

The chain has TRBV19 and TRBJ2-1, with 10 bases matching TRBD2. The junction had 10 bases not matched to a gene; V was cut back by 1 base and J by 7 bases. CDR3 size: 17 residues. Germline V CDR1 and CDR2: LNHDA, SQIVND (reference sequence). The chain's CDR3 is CASSIGAPSGRQNEQFF. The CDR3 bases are TGTGCCAGTAGTATAGGTGCGCCTAGCGGGAGACAGAATGAGCAGTTCTTC.

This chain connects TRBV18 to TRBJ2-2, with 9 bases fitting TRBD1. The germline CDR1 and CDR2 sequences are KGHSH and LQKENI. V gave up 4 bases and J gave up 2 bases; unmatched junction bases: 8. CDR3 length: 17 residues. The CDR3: CASSQQLQGANTGELFF. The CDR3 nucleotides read TGTGCCAGCTCACAACAACTACAGGGGGCTAACACCGGGGAGCTGTTTTTT.

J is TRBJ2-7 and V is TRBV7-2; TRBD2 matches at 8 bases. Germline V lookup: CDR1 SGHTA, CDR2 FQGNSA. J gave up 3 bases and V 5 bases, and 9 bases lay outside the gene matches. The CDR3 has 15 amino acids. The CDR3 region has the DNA TGTGCCAGCAGCCGTCCGGGACTAGTCCGCTACGAGCAGTACTTC. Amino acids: CASSRPGLVRYEQYF.

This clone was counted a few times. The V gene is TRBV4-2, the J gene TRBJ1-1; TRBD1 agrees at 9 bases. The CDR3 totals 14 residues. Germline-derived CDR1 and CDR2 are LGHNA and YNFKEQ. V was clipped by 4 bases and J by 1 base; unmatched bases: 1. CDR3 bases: TGTGCCAGCAGCCGGGACAGGGCGAACACTGAAGCTTTCTTT. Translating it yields CASSRDRANTEAFF.

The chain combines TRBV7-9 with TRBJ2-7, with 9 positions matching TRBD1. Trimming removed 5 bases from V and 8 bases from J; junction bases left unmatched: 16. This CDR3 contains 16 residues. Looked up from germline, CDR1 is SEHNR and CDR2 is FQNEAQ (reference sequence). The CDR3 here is CASSGRAATGGHKQYF. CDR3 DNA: TGTGCCAGCAGCGGGCGGGCGGCGACAGGGGGTCACAAGCAGTACTTC.

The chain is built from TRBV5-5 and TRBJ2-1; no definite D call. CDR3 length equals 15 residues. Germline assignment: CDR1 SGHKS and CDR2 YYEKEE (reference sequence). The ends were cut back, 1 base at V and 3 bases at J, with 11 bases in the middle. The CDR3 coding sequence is TGTGCCAGCAGCTTGTCGCCCCCCTACTACAATGAGCAGTTCTTC. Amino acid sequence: CASSLSPPYYNEQFF.

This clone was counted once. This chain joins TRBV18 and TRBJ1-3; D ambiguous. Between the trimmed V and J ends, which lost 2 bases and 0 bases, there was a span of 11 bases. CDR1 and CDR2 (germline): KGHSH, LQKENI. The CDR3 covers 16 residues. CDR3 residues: CASSPIPGDSGNTIYF. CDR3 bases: TGTGCCAGCTCACCAATCCCCGGAGACTCTGGAAACACCATATATTTT. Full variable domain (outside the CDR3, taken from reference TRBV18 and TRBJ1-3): NAGVMQNPRHLVRRRGQEARLRCSPMKGHSHVYWYRQLPEEGLKFMVYLQKENIIDESGMPKERFSAEFPKEGPSILRIQQVVRGDSAAYFCASSPIPGDSGNTIYFGEGSWLTVV.